This paragraph covers one T cell receptor beta chain sequence. These data come from a study of blood T cell repertoires in COVID-19. Only in-frame clones appear in the TCRdb table, and some are missing; sequencing was by immunoSEQ multiplex PCR. This sample has over 50,000 clones; about 82% occur once, and the top ten carry approximately 5%. CDR3 length: 14 amino acids. Trimming left V 3 bases short and J 0 bases short, with 6 bases between. CDR1 is SNHLY, CDR2 FYNNEI, per germline. The specimen was peripheral blood. V gene TRBV2 combines with J gene TRBJ2-1; D not certain. The receptor comes from a man aged 65 to 85 with acute or convalescent COVID-19. DNA for the CDR3: TGTGCCAGCAGTGAGATGAGCTCCTACAATGAGCAGTTCTTC. It yields the protein CASSEMSSYNEQFF.